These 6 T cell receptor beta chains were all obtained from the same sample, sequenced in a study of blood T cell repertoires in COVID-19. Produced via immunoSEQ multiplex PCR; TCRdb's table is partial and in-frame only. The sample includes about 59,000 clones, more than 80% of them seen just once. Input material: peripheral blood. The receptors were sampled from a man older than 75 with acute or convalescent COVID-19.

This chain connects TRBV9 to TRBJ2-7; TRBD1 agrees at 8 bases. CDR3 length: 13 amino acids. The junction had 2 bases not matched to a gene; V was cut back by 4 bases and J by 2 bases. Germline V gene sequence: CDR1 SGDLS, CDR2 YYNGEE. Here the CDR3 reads CASSRTGTYEQYF. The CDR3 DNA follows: TGTGCCAGCAGCAGGACAGGGACCTACGAGCAGTACTTC.

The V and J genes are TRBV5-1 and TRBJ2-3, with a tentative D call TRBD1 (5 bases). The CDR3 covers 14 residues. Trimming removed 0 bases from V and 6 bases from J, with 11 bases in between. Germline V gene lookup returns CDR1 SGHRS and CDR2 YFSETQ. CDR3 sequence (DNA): TGCGCCAGCAGCTTGGAGGACACATGGGATACGCAGTATTTT. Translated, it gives CASSLEDTWDTQYF.

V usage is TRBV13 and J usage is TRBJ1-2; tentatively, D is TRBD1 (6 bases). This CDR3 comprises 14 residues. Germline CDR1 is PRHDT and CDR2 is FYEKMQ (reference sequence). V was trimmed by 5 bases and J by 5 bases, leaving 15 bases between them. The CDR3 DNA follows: TGTGCCAGCAGCACCCGGGACCAGGGGTATGGCTACACCTTC. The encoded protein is CASSTRDQGYGYTF.

The CDR3 sequence: CASSQGGSQETQYF. DNA of the CDR3: TGTGCCAGCAGCCAGGGCGGCTCCCAAGAGACCCAGTACTTC. The rearrangement joins TRBV11-3 to TRBJ2-5; maybe TRBD1 (5 bases). This CDR3 region has 14 residues. Per the germline V gene, CDR1 is SGHNT and CDR2 is YENEEA. V lost 5 bases, J lost 1 base, and 11 bases lay in between.

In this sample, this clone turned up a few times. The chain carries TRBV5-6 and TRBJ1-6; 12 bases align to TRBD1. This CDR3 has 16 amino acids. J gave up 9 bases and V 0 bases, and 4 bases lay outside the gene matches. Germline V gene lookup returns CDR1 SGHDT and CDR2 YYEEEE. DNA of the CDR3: TGTGCCAGCAGCTTGGGGGACAGGGGGCCTCTTTCACCCCTCCACTTT. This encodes CASSLGDRGPLSPLHF.

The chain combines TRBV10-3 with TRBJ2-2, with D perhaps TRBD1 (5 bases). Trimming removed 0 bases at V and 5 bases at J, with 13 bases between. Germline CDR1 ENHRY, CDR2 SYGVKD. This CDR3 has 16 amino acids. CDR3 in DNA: TGTGCCATCAGTGAGTCGAAGTCGACAGTGACCGGGGAGCTGTTTTTT. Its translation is CAISESKSTVTGELFF.